The 27 T cell receptor beta chains reported below all come from one sample, sequenced in a study of T cell clonality in common variable immunodeficiency. Study conclusions and caveats: Fewer deletions and N-nucleotide insertions were reportedly seen in common variable immunodeficiency TCR beta sequences.

Only in-frame clones appear in the TCRdb table, and some are missing; sequencing was by immunoSEQ multiplex PCR. The sample presents about 32,000 clones, none singletons. For these receptors, no antigen is known. The source material was peripheral blood mononuclear cells. The receptors were gathered from a human donor with common variable immunodeficiency.

This clone was seen ten or more times. Coverage ceases 3 residues before the CDR3 finishes, and the germline J gene fills in the end. This chain connects TRBV2 to TRBJ1-1; 8 nucleotides match TRBD1. The ends lost 7 bases at V and 3 bases at J; junction bases unmatched: 4. The germline V gene has CDR1 SNHLY and CDR2 FYNNEI. The CDR3 runs to 13 residues. The CDR3 sequence: CASMRQGYTEAFF. The covered CDR3 bases are TGTGCCAGCATGAGACAGGGGTACACTGAA.

This clone showed up many times. The read gets to within 3 residues of the CDR3 end, and the germline J gene fills in the rest. The genes are TRBV5-1 and TRBJ2-2; 7 bases are a match to TRBD1. There are 17 residues in the CDR3. Trimming at V came to 4 bases and at J to 4 bases, leaving 13 bases not matched to a gene. Germline V gene sequence: CDR1 SGHRS, CDR2 YFSETQ. CDR3 region: CASSGGQIDKFTGELFF. The DNA read from the CDR3 is TGCGCCAGCAGCGGGGGACAGATAGACAAGTTCACCGGGGAG.

This clone came up many times. The read halts 3 residues ahead of the CDR3 end, with the missing end drawn from the germline J gene. This chain joins TRBV29-1 and TRBJ2-5; 9 bases match TRBD1. CDR3 length: 14 amino acids. After removal of 2 bases from V and 7 bases from J, the junction contained 8 bases not matched to a gene. From germline, CDR1 is SQVTM and CDR2 ANQGSEA. CDR3 bases read: TGCAGCGTTGAATGGGAGGACAGGGGCGGGACC. This sequence encodes CSVEWEDRGGT. The whole CDR3 sequence reads CSVEWEDRGGTQYF.

The sample holds many counts of this clone. Read data end 3 residues before the CDR3 end; the end is taken from the germline J gene. The chain links TRBV5-6 to TRBJ1-4; a possible D gene is TRBD1 (6 bases). Trimming shortened V by 2 bases and J by 7 bases, and 12 bases separated the two germline ends. Germline V lookup: CDR1 SGHDT, CDR2 YYEEEE. There are 14 residues in the CDR3. The CDR3 protein is CASSLMTGVEKLFF. The covered CDR3 bases are TGTGCCAGCAGCTTAATGACAGGCGTTGAAAAA.

This clone was seen more than once but under ten times. Sequencing ends 3 residues short of the CDR3 end; the germline J gene provides the rest. The V and J genes are TRBV11-1 and TRBJ2-5, with TRBD1 identical over 8 bases. V lost 5 bases and J lost 7; bases outside the gene matches: 12. Looked up from germline, CDR1 is SGHAT and CDR2 is FQDESV (reference sequence). The CDR3 contains 15 residues. The DNA read from the CDR3 is TGTGCCAGCAGCCTCGGACAGGGCGAGTACGGGACC. This gives the protein CASSLGQGEYGT. Given in full, the CDR3 is CASSLGQGEYGTQYF. The full variable domain, its missing parts supplied by reference TRBV11-1 and TRBJ2-5, is EAEVAQSPRYKITEKSQAVAFWCDPISGHATLYWYRQILGQGPELLVQFQDESVVDDSQLPKDRFSAERLKGVDSTLKIQPAELGDSAMYLCASSLGQGEYGTQYFGPGTRLLVL.

This clone was seen a handful of times. Read data end 3 residues before the CDR3 end; the end is taken from the germline J gene. The chain employs TRBV7-2 and TRBJ1-4; maybe TRBD1 (6 bases). CDR1 SGHTA and CDR2 FQGNSA come from the germline V gene. Trimming cost V 5 bases and J 3 bases, with 10 bases left between them. CDR3 length: 14 amino acids. The part of the CDR3 DNA that was read is TGTGCCAGCAGCAAACAGGGTTCTAATGAAAAA. Protein: CASSKQGSNEK. The CDR3, in full, reads CASSKQGSNEKLFF. Full variable domain (remainder filled in from reference TRBV7-2 and TRBJ1-4): GAGVSQSPSNKVTEKGKDVELRCDPISGHTALYWYRQSLGQGLEFLIYFQGNSAPDKSGLPSDRFSAERTGGSVSTLTIQRTQQEDSAVYLCASSKQGSNEKLFFGSGTQLSVL.

On this clone: The read stops 3 residues short of the end of the CDR3; the missing end is completed from the germline J gene. The rearrangement uses TRBV19 and TRBJ2-3; 11 bases agree with TRBD1. The CDR3 is made up of 15 amino acids. V lost 3 bases to trimming and J lost 7 bases; unmatched junction nucleotides: 6. Germline CDR1 reads LNHDA; CDR2 reads SQIVND (reference sequence). The CDR3 region is CASSIGGTGGNTQYF. The covered CDR3 bases are TGTGCCAGTAGTATTGGCGGGACAGGGGGAAATACG.

As to this clone: The CDR3 extends 3 residues past the end of the read, so its final part is completed from the germline J gene. J is TRBJ2-7 and V is TRBV11-3; possible D gene TRBD1, 6 bases. This CDR3 has 15 residues. Trimming removed 8 bases at V and 0 bases at J, with 17 bases between. Germline V lookup: CDR1 SGHNT, CDR2 YENEEA. The CDR3 region is CASRGQGPISYEQYF. Incomplete CDR3 DNA: TGTGCCAGCCGAGGCCAGGGGCCGATCTCCTACGAG.

This clone has a handful of counts. The DNA ends 3 residues before the CDR3 does, and the rest of the CDR3 is filled in from the germline J gene. The chain recombines TRBV23-1 with TRBJ2-3, with D possibly TRBD1 on 6 matching bases. TRBV23-1 belongs to the ORF category, with a function that is uncertain. This CDR3 is built from 17 residues. V was trimmed by 0 bases and J by 1 base, leaving 14 bases between them. CDR3 in amino acids: CASSQSGGGLGTDTQYF. CDR3 bases read: TGCGCCAGCAGTCAATCGGGTGGGGGCCTCGGCACAGATACG.

This clone was counted between two and nine times. From the germline J gene comes the end of the CDR3, since the read stops 3 residues before it. The chain couples TRBV30 to TRBJ1-5; the match to TRBD1 covers 10 bases. There are 15 residues in the CDR3. Trimming cost V 4 bases and J 0 bases; bases outside gene matches: 3. Germline CDR1 is GTSNPN and CDR2 is SVGIG (reference sequence). The part of the CDR3 DNA that was read is TGTGCCTGGAACGACAGGGGGCTTAGCAATCAGCCC. It encodes CAWNDRGLSNQP. The full CDR3 reads CAWNDRGLSNQPQHF.

With regard to this clone: The CDR3 is cut off 3 residues early in the read; its end comes from the germline J gene. The chain is built from TRBV11-3 and TRBJ2-1; 11 bases align to TRBD2. Trimming removed 3 bases from V and 7 bases from J; junction bases left unmatched: 5. CDR1 is SGHNT, CDR2 YENEEA, per germline. This CDR3 contains 15 residues. Partial CDR3 DNA: TGTGCCAGCAGCTTTCTTAGCGGGGGGGGGAATGAG. Its protein product is CASSFLSGGGNE. The entire CDR3 is CASSFLSGGGNEQFF.

This clone occurred a few times. Read coverage stops 3 residues before the CDR3 terminus; the germline J gene supplies the remainder. The rearrangement joins TRBV30 to TRBJ1-2; tentative D call: TRBD1 (6 bases). With 3 bases removed from V and 7 bases from J, the gap between germline ends came to 21 bases. CDR3 size: 15 residues. Germline values: CDR1 GTSNPN, CDR2 SVGIG (reference sequence). The CDR3 spells CAWRTGEYPASGYTF. Partial CDR3 DNA: TGTGCCTGGAGGACAGGAGAATACCCTGCTAGTGGC. The entire variable domain, with the rest obtained from reference TRBV30 and TRBJ1-2, is as follows: SQTIHQWPATLVQPVGSPLSLECTVEGTSNPNLYWYRQAAGRGLQLLFYSVGIGQISSEVPQNLSASRPQDRQFILSSKKLLLSDSGFYLCAWRTGEYPASGYTFGSGTRLTVV.

This clone was found a few times. The read terminates 3 residues before the CDR3 end, so the remaining end is supplied by the germline J gene. The rearrangement uses TRBV7-2 and TRBJ1-1, with no clear D. Germline assignment: CDR1 SGHTA and CDR2 FQGNSA. The V and J ends lost 3 bases and 1 base respectively, with 9 bases between them. The CDR3 spans 14 residues. The sequenced CDR3 bases are TGTGCCAGCAGCTTCGTGAGAGGGAACACTGAA. Protein: CASSFVRGNTE. The entire CDR3 reads CASSFVRGNTEAFF.

This clone was observed a handful of times. The CDR3 goes on 3 residues after the read ends, and that part is filled in from the germline J gene. V and J are TRBV5-1 and TRBJ2-1; TRBD2 aligns across 13 bases. Germline-derived CDR1 and CDR2 are SGHRS and YFSETQ. CDR3 length equals 16 residues. J was trimmed by 6 bases and V by 3 bases; bases with no gene match: 6. The DNA read from the CDR3 is TGCGCCAGCAGCTCATTGACTAGCGGGGGGTTCAATGAG. It translates to CASSSLTSGGFNE. The full CDR3 protein is CASSSLTSGGFNEQFF.

Ten or more counts support this clone. The read comes to an end 3 residues before the CDR3 does, leaving the germline J gene to fill in the end. The chain recombines TRBV7-8 with TRBJ2-7, with TRBD1 identical over 9 bases. V dropped 1 base and J dropped 3; count of bases not matched to a gene: 4. Germline CDR1 is SGHVS and CDR2 is FQNEAQ. This CDR3 is 15 amino acids long. This chain's CDR3 is CASSLETGGVYEQYF. CDR3 DNA (partial): TGTGCCAGCAGCTTAGAAACAGGGGGCGTCTACGAG.

Many counts were recorded for this clone. The CDR3 extends 3 residues past the end of the read, so its final part is completed from the germline J gene. The J gene is TRBJ2-3, the V gene TRBV5-4; D gene ambiguous. CDR3 length equals 15 residues. V lost 0 bases, J lost 2 bases, and 10 bases lay in between. Germline loops: CDR1 SGHNT, CDR2 YYREEE (reference sequence). The part of the CDR3 DNA that was read is TGTGCCAGCAGCTTGGACACTACTTACACAGATACG. It codes for CASSLDTTYTDT. The full CDR3 sequence reads CASSLDTTYTDTQYF.

Worth noting for this clone: Sequencing ends 3 residues short of the CDR3 end; the germline J gene provides the rest. The chain combines TRBV19 with TRBJ1-1; 9 positions match TRBD1. V lost 1 base and J lost 4; bases outside the gene matches: 10. Germline V gene lookup returns CDR1 LNHDA and CDR2 SQIVND (reference sequence). This CDR3 has 17 amino acids. CDR3 residues: CASSIGGQGGLGTEAFF. The part of the CDR3 DNA that was read is TGTGCCAGTAGTATAGGGGGACAGGGAGGGCTGGGCACTGAA.

Worth noting for this clone: Coverage ceases 3 residues before the CDR3 finishes, and the germline J gene fills in the end. The chain joins TRBV6-1 to TRBJ1-5, with D perhaps matching TRBD1 (5 bases). This CDR3 spans 18 amino acids. CDR1 is MNHNS and CDR2 is SASEGT in the germline V gene. With 0 bases removed from V and 0 bases from J, the gap between germline ends came to 15 bases. Here the CDR3 reads CASSEAVWGGNSNQPQHF. The part of the CDR3 DNA that was read is TGTGCCAGCAGTGAAGCCGTCTGGGGCGGAAATAGCAATCAGCCC.

On this clone: The CDR3 extends 3 residues past the end of the read, so its final part is completed from the germline J gene. The chain joins TRBV6-2 or TRBV6-3 to TRBJ1-2, with D hard to call. The germline V and J ends were trimmed by 3 bases and 6 bases, with 20 bases remaining between them. The CDR3 is 16 residues long. Germline CDR1 and CDR2: MNHEY and SVGEGT. This CDR3 reads CASSYRVAGSLDGYTF. CDR3 DNA (partial): TGTGCCAGCAGTTATCGTGTGGCGGGTTCCCTTGATGGC.

This clone showed up just a few times. The read terminates 3 residues before the CDR3 end, so the remaining end is supplied by the germline J gene. The chain recombines TRBV7-3 with TRBJ1-2; D ambiguous. V was shortened by 0 bases and J by 6 bases, with 8 bases between the two germline ends. This CDR3 is built from 13 residues. CDR1 is SGHTA and CDR2 is FQGTGA in the germline V gene. CDR3 residues: CASSLTRNDGYTF. The covered CDR3 bases are TGTGCCAGCAGCTTAACGCGAAACGATGGC.

This clone has more than one count but fewer than ten. CDR3 DNA (partial): TGTGCCAGCAGCTCAGGCAAAGAGGAAGAGACC. Its translation is CASSSGKEEET. In full, the CDR3 is CASSSGKEEETQYF. J is TRBJ2-5 and V is TRBV7-9; D call uncertain. The read comes to an end 3 residues before the CDR3 does, leaving the germline J gene to fill in the end. The CDR3 length is 14 residues. Per the germline V gene, CDR1 is SEHNR and CDR2 is FQNEAQ (reference sequence). V was pared by 4 bases and J by 3 bases, with 12 bases between.

This clone was seen more than once but under ten times. The CDR3 extends 3 residues past the end of the read, so its final part is completed from the germline J gene. The rearrangement links TRBV2 to TRBJ2-7, with 11 nucleotides matching TRBD1. V was pared by 5 bases and J by 1 base, with 4 bases of the junction left unmatched. The CDR3 consists of 15 residues. Germline values: CDR1 SNHLY, CDR2 FYNNEI. CDR3 DNA, as far as it was read: TGTGCCAGCAGTATCCGGGACAGGGGGTCCTACGAG. It is translated as CASSIRDRGSYE. The whole CDR3 protein reads CASSIRDRGSYEQYF.

This clone was counted a few times. The read falls 3 residues short of the CDR3 end, and the missing part is taken from the germline J gene. This chain joins TRBV7-9 and TRBJ2-6, with TRBD1 as a possible D gene (6 bases). CDR1 is SEHNR, CDR2 FQNEAQ, per germline (reference sequence). The CDR3 loop spans 12 amino acids. The CDR3 region is CASSPQGNFLTF. The sequenced CDR3 bases are TGTGCCAGCAGCCCACAGGGAAATTTC.

This clone showed up just a few times. The CDR3 end is not reached by the read, which stops 3 residues before it; the germline J gene fills it in. The chain joins TRBV6-2 or TRBV6-3 to TRBJ2-7; D is ambiguous. Germline V CDR1 and CDR2: MNHEY, SVGEGT. V lost 6 bases and J 4 bases, leaving 13 bases between the germline ends. The CDR3 runs to 13 residues. The CDR3 loop is CASSPAAMYEQYF. CDR3 DNA (partial): TGTGCCAGCAGCCCCGCGGCTATGTACGAG.

Worth noting for this clone: Read sequence stops 3 residues before the CDR3 end, and the germline J gene provides the missing end. The chain has TRBV7-3 and TRBJ1-3, with TRBD1 as a possible D gene (5 bases). V lost 4 bases, J lost 4 bases, and 11 bases lay in between. The V gene's germline CDR1 is SGHTA and CDR2 FQGTGA. This CDR3 has 14 amino acids. CDR3 amino acids: CASSSLDSGNTIYF. The CDR3 DNA, read in part, is TGTGCCAGCAGCTCCCTAGACAGCGGAAACACC. Variable domain in full (rest from reference TRBV7-3 and TRBJ1-3): GAGVSQTPSNKVTEKGKYVELRCDPISGHTALYWYRQSLGQGPEFLIYFQGTGAADDSGLPNDRFFAVRPEGSVSTLKIQRTERGDSAVYLCASSSLDSGNTIYFGEGSWLTVV.

CDR3 protein: CASNDRGTETPLHF. Partial CDR3 DNA: TGTGCCAGCAATGACAGGGGAACGGAGACACCC. The rearrangement links TRBV6-1 to TRBJ1-6; 8 bases map to TRBD1. The read ends 3 residues before the CDR3 terminus; that terminus is restored from the germline J gene. The CDR3 contains 14 residues. Germline-derived CDR1 and CDR2 are MNHNS and SASEGT. J was trimmed by 11 bases and V by 7 bases; bases with no gene match: 10.

This clone has ten or more counts. From the germline J gene comes the end of the CDR3, since the read stops 3 residues before it. V usage is TRBV5-1 and J usage is TRBJ2-7, with TRBD1 matching over 9 bases. The CDR3 consists of 16 residues. CDR1 is SGHRS and CDR2 is YFSETQ in the germline V gene. Trimming took 4 bases from V and 3 from J; bases not matched to a gene: 11. CDR3 bases read: TGCGCCAGCAGCCCTTCCGGGACAGGGTCTATCTACGAG. Residues: CASSPSGTGSIYE. The CDR3, in full, reads CASSPSGTGSIYEQYF.